The source of this T cell receptor beta chain is a study of shared clonotypes between healthy human individuals. The overall study: The composition of the donors was a couple of women and three men aged 18 to 49.

For this clone: No antigen is known for it.

This CDR3 is 13 amino acids long. CDR1 is MDHEN, CDR2 SYDVKM, per germline. Trimming shortened V by 6 bases and J by 2 bases, and 10 bases separated the two germline ends. General observations from the study: The donor pool, a small one, limited the genetic and exposure-history diversity represented.

It was at deep level that the assay was run. Clones were read by immunoSEQ multiplex PCR, and TCRdb kept only the in-frame ones, dropping some. The sample carries approximately 1.1 million clones, around 78% recorded once. This TCR was recovered from a man between 18 and 29 years old in good health. Some clones in this sample may be carry-over from other donors' samples. The chain recombines TRBV28 with TRBJ1-1; no reliable D call. The material sequenced was memory CD4+ T cells from PBMCs. Indicated subset: CD45RA-negative fraction. The DNA of the CDR3 is TGTGCCAGCAGAGGTAACAGAAACACTGAAGCTTTCTTT. Translating gives CASRGNRNTEAFF.